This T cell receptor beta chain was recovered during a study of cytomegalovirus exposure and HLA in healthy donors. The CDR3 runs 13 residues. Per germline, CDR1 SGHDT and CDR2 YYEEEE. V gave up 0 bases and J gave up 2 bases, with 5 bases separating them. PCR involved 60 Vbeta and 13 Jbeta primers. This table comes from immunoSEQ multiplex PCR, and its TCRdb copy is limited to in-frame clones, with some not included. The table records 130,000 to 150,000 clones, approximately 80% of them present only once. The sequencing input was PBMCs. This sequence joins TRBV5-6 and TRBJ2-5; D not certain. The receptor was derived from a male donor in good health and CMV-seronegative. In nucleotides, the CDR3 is TGTGCCAGCAGCTTGGCACATCAAGAGACCCAGTACTTC. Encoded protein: CASSLAHQETQYF.